Each of the 4 T cell receptor beta chains below was sequenced from the same sample in a study of blood T cell repertoires in COVID-19. TCRdb's copy holds only in-frame clones and misses some; the assay was immunoSEQ multiplex PCR. The data show some 19,000 clones, around 83% seen once. What was sequenced was peripheral blood. The receptor source for this set is a man between 65 and 85 years old with acute or convalescent COVID-19.

This chain joins TRBV5-4 and TRBJ2-3; 11 bases match TRBD2. Trimming removed 7 bases from V and 7 bases from J; junction bases left unmatched: 11. This CDR3 spans 15 amino acids. Germline CDR1 and CDR2: SGHNT and YYREEE (reference sequence). The DNA for the CDR3 is TGTGCCAGCCAGGAGTCCGGGACTAGCGGAAATACGCAGTATTTT. This sequence encodes CASQESGTSGNTQYF.

The rearrangement links TRBV19 to TRBJ1-2; TRBD1 aligns across 8 bases. The J segment lost 4 bases and the V segment lost 6 bases, leaving 4 bases of the junction unmatched. This CDR3 is built from 13 residues. Germline values: CDR1 LNHDA, CDR2 SQIVND (reference sequence). The CDR3 coding sequence is TGTGCCAGTAGGCAGGGACAGGCCTATGGCTACACCTTC. It encodes CASRQGQAYGYTF.

The chain has TRBV27 and TRBJ2-5; the D gene is possibly TRBD1 (6 bases). Per the germline V gene, CDR1 is MNHEY and CDR2 is SMNVEV (reference sequence). This CDR3 has 14 amino acids. V was shortened by 5 bases and J by 3 bases, with 13 bases between the two germline ends. In nucleotides, the CDR3 is TGTGCCAGCAGTCTTGGACAGATCAAAGAGACCCAGTACTTC. Its protein product is CASSLGQIKETQYF.

The chain is built from TRBV4-3 and TRBJ2-1, with D hard to call. This CDR3 contains 17 residues. Germline loops: CDR1 LGHNA, CDR2 YSLEER. Deletions cut 0 bases from V and 0 bases from J, with 12 bases between. CDR3 sequence reads: CASSQEAGYTSYNEQFF. The CDR3 DNA reads as TGCGCCAGCAGCCAAGAAGCAGGCTACACCTCCTACAATGAGCAGTTCTTC.